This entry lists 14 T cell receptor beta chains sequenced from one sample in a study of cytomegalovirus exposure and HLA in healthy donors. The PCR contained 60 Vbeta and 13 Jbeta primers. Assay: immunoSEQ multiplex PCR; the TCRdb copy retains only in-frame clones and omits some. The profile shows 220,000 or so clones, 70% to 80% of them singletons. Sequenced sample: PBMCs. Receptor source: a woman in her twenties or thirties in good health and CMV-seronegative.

CDR3 sequence: CASSLLAGGGSDTQYF. DNA of the CDR3: TGCGCCAGCAGCTTACTAGCGGGGGGCGGCTCAGATACGCAGTATTTT. J is TRBJ2-3 and V is TRBV5-1; TRBD2 matches at 12 bases. This CDR3 comprises 16 residues. Germline V gives CDR1 SGHRS, CDR2 YFSETQ. The V and J ends lost 2 bases and 4 bases, in that order; junction bases with no gene match: 5.

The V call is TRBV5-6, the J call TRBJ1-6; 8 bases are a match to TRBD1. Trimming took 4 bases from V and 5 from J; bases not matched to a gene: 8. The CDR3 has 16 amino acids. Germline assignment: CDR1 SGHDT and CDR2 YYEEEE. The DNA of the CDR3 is TGTGCCAGCAGCCCGGGACAGGCGTGGAATAATTCACCCCTCCACTTT. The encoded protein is CASSPGQAWNNSPLHF.

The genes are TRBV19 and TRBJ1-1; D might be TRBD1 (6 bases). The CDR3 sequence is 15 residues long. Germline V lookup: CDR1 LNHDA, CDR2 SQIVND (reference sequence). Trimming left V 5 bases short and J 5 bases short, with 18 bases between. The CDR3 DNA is TGTGCCAGTAGTGTAACAGGGATCCTAAATACTGAAGCTTTCTTT. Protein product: CASSVTGILNTEAFF.

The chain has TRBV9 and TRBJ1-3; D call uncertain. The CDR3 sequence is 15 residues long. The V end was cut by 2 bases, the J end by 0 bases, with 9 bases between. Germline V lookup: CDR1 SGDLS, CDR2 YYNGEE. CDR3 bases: TGTGCCAGCAGCGTCACGGGTCACTCTGGAAACACCATATATTTT. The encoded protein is CASSVTGHSGNTIYF.

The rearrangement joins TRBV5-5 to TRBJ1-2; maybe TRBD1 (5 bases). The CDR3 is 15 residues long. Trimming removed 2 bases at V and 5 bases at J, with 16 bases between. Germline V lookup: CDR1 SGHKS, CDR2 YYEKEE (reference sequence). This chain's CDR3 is CASSFWQGVDYGYTF. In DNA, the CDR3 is TGTGCCAGCAGCTTTTGGCAGGGTGTTGATTATGGCTACACCTTC.

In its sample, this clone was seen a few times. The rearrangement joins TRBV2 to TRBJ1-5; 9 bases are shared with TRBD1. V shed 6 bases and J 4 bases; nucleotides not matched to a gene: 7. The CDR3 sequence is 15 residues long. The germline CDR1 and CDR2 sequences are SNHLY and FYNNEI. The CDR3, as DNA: TGTGCCAGCAGCTACTCCGGACAGGGGAATCAGCCCCAGCATTTT. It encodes CASSYSGQGNQPQHF.

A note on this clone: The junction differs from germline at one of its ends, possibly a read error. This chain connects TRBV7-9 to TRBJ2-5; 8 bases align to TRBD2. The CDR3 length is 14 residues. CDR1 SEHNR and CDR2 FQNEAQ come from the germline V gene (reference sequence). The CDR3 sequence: CASSSPRGGETPYF. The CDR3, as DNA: TGTGCCAGCAGCTCTCCCCGGGGGGGAGAGACCCCGTACTTC. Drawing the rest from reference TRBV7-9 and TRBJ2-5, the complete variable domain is DTGVSQNPRHKITKRGQNVTFRCDPISEHNRLYWYRQTLGQGPEFLTYFQNEAQLEKSRLLSDRFSAERPKGSFSTLEIQRTEQGDSAMYLCASSSPRGGETPYFGPGTRLLVL.

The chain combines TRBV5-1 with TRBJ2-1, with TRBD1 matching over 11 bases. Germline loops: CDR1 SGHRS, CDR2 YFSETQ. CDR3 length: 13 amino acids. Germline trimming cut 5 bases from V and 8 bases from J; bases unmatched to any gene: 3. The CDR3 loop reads CASRVDRGHEQFF. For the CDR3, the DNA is TGCGCCAGCAGGGTGGACAGGGGGCATGAGCAGTTCTTC. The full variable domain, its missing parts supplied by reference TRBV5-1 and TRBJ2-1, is KAGVTQTPRYLIKTRGQQVTLSCSPISGHRSVSWYQQTPGQGLQFLFEYFSETQRNKGNFPGRFSGRQFSNSRSEMNVSTLELGDSALYLCASRVDRGHEQFFGPGTRLTVL.

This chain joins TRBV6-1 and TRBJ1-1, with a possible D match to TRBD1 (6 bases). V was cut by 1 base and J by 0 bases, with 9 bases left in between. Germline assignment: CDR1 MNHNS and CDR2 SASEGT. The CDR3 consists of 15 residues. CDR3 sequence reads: CASSEVGDMNTEAFF. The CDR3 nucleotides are TGTGCCAGCAGTGAAGTTGGGGACATGAACACTGAAGCTTTCTTT.

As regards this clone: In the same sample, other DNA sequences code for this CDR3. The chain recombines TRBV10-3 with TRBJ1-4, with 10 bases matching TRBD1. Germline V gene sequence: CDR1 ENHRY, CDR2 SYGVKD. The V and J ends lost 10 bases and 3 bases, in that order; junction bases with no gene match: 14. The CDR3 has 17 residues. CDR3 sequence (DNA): TGTGCCACCGCAGACAGGGGGCGACCCACCTCTAATGAAAAACTGTTTTTT. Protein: CATADRGRPTSNEKLFF.

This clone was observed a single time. Here the CDR3 reads CASSSTTRGGGGYTF. CDR3 bases: TGTGCCAGCAGCTCCACGACACGGGGAGGAGGTGGCTACACCTTC. The rearrangement uses TRBV11-2 and TRBJ1-2; no definite D call. Germline V gene data show CDR1 as SGHAT and CDR2 as FQNNGV. The CDR3 extends over 15 amino acids. V lost 4 bases and J lost 7, with 19 bases in between. The variable domain in full, with the rest retrieved from reference TRBV11-2 and TRBJ1-2, is EAGVAQSPRYKIIEKRQSVAFWCNPISGHATLYWYQQILGQGPKLLIQFQNNGVVDDSQLPKDRFSAERLKGVDSTLKIQPAKLEDSAVYLCASSSTTRGGGGYTFGSGTRLTVV.

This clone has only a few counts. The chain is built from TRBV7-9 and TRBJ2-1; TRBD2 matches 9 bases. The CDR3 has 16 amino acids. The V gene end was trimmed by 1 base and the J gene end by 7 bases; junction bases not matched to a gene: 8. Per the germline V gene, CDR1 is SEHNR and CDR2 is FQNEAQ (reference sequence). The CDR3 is CASSLGAGGSGNEQFF. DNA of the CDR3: TGTGCCAGCAGCTTAGGAGCGGGAGGCTCCGGGAATGAGCAGTTCTTC.

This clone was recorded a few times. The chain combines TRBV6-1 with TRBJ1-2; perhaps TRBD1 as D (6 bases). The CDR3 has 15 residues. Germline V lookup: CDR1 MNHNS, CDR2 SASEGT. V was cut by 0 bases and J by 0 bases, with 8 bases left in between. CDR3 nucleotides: TGTGCCAGCAGTGAAGCGACAGGTTCTAACTATGGCTACACCTTC. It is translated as CASSEATGSNYGYTF.

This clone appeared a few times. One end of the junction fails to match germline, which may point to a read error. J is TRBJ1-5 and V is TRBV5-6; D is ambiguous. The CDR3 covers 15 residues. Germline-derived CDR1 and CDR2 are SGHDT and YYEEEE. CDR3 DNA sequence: TGTGCCAGCAGCCGAGGGTCTTCTAGCAATCAGGCCCAGCATTTT. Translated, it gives CASSRGSSSNQAQHF. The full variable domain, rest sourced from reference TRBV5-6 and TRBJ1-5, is DAGVTQSPTHLIKTRGQQVTLRCSPKSGHDTVSWYQQALGQGPQFIFQYYEEEERQRGNFPDRFSGHQFPNYSSELNVNALLLGDSALYLCASSRGSSSNQAQHFGDGTRLSIL.